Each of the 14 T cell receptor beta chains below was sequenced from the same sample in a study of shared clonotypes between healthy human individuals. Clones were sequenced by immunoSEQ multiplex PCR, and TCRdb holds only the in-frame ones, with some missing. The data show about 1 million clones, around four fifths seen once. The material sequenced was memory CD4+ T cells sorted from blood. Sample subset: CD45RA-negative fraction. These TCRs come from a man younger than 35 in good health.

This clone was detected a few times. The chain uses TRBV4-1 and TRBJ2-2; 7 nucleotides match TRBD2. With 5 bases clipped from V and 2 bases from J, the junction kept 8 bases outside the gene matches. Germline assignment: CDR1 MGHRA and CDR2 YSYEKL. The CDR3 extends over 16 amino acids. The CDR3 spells CASSSEGGRNTGELFF. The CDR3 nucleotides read TGCGCCAGCAGCTCTGAGGGCGGGAGAAACACCGGGGAGCTGTTTTTT.

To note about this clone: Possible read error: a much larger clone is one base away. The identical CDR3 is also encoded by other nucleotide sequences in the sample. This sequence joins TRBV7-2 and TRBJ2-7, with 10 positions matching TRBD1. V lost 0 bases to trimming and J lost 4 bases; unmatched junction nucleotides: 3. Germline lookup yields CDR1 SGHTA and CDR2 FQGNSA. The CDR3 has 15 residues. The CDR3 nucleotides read TGTGCCAGCAGCTTAGCGGGGACAGGGGTGTACGAGCAGTACTTC. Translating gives CASSLAGTGVYEQYF.

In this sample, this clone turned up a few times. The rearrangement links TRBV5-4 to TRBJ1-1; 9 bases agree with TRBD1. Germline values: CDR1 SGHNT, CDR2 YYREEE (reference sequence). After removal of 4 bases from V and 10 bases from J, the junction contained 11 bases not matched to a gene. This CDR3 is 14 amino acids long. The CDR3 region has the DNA TGTGCCAGCAGCATCGACAGGGGGTCAAGGGGAGCTTTCTTT. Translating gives CASSIDRGSRGAFF.

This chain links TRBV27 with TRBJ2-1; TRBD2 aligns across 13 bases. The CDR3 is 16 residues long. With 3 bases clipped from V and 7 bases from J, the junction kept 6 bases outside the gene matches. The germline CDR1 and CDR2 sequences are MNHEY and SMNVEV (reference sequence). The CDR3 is CASSFFGTSGMNEQFF. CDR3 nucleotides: TGTGCCAGCAGTTTCTTCGGGACTAGCGGGATGAATGAGCAGTTCTTC.

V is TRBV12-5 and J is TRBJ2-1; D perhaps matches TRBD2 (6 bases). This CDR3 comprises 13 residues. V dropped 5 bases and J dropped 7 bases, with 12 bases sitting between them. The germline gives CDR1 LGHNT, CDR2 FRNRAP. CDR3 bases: TGTGCTAGTGGTGGGGACTTCACAAATGAGCAGTTCTTC. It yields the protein CASGGDFTNEQFF.

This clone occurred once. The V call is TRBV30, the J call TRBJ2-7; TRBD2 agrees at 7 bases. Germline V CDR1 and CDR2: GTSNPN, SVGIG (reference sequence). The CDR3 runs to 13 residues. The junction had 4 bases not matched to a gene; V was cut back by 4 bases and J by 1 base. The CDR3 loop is CAWTRDYSYEQYF. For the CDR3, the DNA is TGTGCCTGGACGCGGGACTATTCCTACGAGCAGTACTTC.

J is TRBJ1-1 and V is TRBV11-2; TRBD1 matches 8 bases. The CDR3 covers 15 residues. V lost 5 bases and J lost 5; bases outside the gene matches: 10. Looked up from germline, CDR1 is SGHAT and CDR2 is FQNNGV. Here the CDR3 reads CASSTPRTGQTEAFF. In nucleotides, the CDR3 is TGTGCCAGCAGCACTCCCCGGACAGGGCAAACTGAAGCTTTCTTT. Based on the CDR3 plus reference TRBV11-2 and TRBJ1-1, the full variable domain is EAGVAQSPRYKIIEKRQSVAFWCNPISGHATLYWYQQILGQGPKLLIQFQNNGVVDDSQLPKDRFSAERLKGVDSTLKIQPAKLEDSAVYLCASSTPRTGQTEAFFGQGTRLTVV.

CDR3 sequence reads: CASSQELGRQETQYF. The CDR3 region has the DNA TGCGCCAGCAGCCAAGAGTTGGGGAGACAAGAGACCCAGTACTTC. The genes are TRBV4-3 and TRBJ2-5, with a weak D call TRBD2 (5 bases). Trimming took 0 bases from V and 2 from J, leaving 10 bases between them. The CDR3 loop spans 15 amino acids. Germline CDR1 reads LGHNA; CDR2 reads YSLEER.

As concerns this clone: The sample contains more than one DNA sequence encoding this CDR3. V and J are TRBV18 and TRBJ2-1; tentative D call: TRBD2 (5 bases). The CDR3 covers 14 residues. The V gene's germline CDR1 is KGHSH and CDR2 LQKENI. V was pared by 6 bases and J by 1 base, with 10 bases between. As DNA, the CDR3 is TGTGCCAGCTCCCCTGGACTTTCCTACAATGAGCAGTTCTTC. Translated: CASSPGLSYNEQFF.

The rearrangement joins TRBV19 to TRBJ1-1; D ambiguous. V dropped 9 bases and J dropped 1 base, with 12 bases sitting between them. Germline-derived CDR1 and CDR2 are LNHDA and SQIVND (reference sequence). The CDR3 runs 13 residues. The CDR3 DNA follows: TGTGCCAGCATAGGGTTTTCGAACACTGAAGCTTTCTTT. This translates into CASIGFSNTEAFF.

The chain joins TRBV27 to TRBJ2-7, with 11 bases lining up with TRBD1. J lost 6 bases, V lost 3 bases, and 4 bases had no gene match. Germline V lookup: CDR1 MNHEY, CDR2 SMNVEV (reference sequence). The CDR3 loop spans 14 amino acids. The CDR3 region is CASSFLGQGVEQYF. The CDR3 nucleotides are TGTGCCAGCAGTTTTTTGGGACAGGGGGTCGAGCAGTACTTC.

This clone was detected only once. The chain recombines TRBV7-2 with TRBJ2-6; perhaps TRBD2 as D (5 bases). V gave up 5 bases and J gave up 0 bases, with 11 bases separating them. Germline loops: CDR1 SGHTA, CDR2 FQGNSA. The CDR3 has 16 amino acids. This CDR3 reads CASSPRAVSGANVLTF. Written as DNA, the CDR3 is TGTGCCAGCAGCCCGCGGGCCGTCTCTGGGGCCAACGTCCTGACTTTC.

The CDR3 sequence: CASSRRGARSETQYF. CDR3 nucleotide sequence: TGTGCCAGCAGTCGCCGGGGGGCGCGGAGTGAGACCCAGTACTTC. This sequence joins TRBV28 and TRBJ2-5, with a possible D match to TRBD2 (7 bases). The CDR3 consists of 15 residues. Germline-derived CDR1 and CDR2 are MDHEN and SYDVKM. V lost 5 bases and J 5 bases, leaving 18 bases between the germline ends.

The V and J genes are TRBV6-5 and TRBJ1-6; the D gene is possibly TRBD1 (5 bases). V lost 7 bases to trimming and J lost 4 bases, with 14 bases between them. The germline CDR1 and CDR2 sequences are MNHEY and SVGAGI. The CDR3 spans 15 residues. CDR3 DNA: TGTGCCAGCACCGACGGGGGGAATTATAATTCACCCCTCCACTTT. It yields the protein CASTDGGNYNSPLHF.